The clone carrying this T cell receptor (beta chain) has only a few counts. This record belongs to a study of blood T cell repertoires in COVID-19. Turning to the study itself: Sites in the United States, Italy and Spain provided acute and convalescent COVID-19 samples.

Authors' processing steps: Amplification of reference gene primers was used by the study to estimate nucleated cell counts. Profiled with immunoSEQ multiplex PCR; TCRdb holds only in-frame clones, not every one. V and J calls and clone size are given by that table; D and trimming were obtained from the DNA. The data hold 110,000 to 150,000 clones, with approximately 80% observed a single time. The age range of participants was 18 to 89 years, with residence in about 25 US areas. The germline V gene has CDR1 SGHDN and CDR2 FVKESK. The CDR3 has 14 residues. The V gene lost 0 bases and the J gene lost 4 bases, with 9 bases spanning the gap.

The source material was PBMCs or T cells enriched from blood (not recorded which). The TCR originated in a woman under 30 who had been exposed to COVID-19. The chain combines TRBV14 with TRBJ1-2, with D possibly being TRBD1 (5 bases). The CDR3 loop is CASSQESQGYGYTF. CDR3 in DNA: TGTGCCAGCAGCCAAGAATCTCAGGGCTATGGCTACACCTTC. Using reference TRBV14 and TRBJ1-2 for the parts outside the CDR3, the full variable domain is EAGVTQFPSHSVIEKGQTVTLRCDPISGHDNLYWYRRVMGKEIKFLLHFVKESKQDESGMPNNRFLAERTGGTYSTLKVQPAELEDSGVYFCASSQESQGYGYTFGSGTRLTVV.